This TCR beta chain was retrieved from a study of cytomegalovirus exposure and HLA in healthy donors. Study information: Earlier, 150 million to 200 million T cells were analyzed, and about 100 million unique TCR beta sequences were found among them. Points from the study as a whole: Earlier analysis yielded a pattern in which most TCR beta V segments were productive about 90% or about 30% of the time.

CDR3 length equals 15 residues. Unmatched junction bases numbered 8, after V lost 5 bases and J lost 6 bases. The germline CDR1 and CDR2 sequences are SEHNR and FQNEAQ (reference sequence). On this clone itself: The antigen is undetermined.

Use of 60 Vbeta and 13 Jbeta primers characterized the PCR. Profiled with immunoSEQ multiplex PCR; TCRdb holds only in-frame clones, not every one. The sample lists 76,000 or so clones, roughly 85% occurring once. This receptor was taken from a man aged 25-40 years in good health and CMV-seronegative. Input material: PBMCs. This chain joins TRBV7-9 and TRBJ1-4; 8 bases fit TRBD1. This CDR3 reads CASSAWTGKDEKLFF. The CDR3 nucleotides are TGTGCCAGCAGCGCTTGGACAGGGAAGGATGAAAAACTGTTTTTT.